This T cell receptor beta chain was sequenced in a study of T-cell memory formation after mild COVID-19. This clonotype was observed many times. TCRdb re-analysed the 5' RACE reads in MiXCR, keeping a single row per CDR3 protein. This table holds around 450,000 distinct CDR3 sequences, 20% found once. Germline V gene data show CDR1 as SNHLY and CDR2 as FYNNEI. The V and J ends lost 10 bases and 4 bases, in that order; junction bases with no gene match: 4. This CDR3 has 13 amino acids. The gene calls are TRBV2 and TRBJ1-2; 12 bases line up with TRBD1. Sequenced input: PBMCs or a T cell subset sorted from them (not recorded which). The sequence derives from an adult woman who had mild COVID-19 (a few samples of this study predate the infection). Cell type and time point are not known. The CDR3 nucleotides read TGTGCCACCGGGACAGGGGGCGGCTATGGCTACACCTTC. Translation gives CATGTGGGYGYTF.